The clone carrying this TCR beta chain was seen many times. What it binds is not known. The data derive from a study of molecular identifiers for immune sequencing clone quantification. Study outcomes and limitations: Clones above 20 RNA copies contained over 98% of effector molecules but under 1% of naive ones. Sizes of highly expanded clones could be underestimated through identical TCRs sharing a barcode.

Previously described methods and listed TCR primers were used for bulk TCR libraries. TCRdb re-called the PCR reads through MiXCR, storing one row per CDR3 protein. This sample has about 9,800 distinct CDR3 sequences; approximately 20% occur once, and the top ten carry approximately 1.4%. Germline-derived CDR1 and CDR2 are SGHNT and YYREEE (reference sequence). The ends lost 4 bases at V and 2 bases at J; junction bases unmatched: 5. This CDR3 is built from 14 residues. Naive CD8 T cells, phenotype CD8+CD4-CCR7+CD45RA+, were sorted. This TCR came from a human donor in good health. Some libraries in this study had Jurkat cell RNA spiked in. The chain links TRBV5-4 to TRBJ2-7; TRBD1 aligns across 8 bases. Sequences were obtained from naive CD8+ T cells from blood, with Jurkat cell RNA spiked in. The subset denotes: FACS-sorted CD8+CD4-CCR7+CD45RA+ naive T cells. The CDR3, as DNA: TGTGCCAGCAGCCACGGACAGGGAACCTACGAGCAGTACTTC. Protein product: CASSHGQGTYEQYF.